Presented here are 5 T cell receptor beta chains from one specimen sequenced in a study of cytomegalovirus exposure and HLA in healthy donors. A multiplex PCR was run with 60 Vbeta primers and 13 Jbeta primers. Data came from immunoSEQ multiplex PCR; TCRdb stores just in-frame clones and leaves some out. The data show tens of thousands of clones, around four fifths seen once. Sequenced material: PBMCs. These receptors originate from a young man in good health and CMV-seronegative.

V usage is TRBV5-1 and J usage is TRBJ2-2; TRBD1 matches 7 bases. Germline V CDR1 and CDR2: SGHRS, YFSETQ. V lost 3 bases and J lost 7; bases outside the gene matches: 24. The CDR3 has 20 residues. Here the CDR3 DNA reads TGCGCCAGCAGCTGGGACCCTAGGACAGGTACTTCATCTTCCGTCGGGGAGCTGTTTTTT. Protein: CASSWDPRTGTSSSVGELFF.

This clone showed up just once. The chain has TRBV5-1 and TRBJ2-1; D is unresolved. This CDR3 spans 15 amino acids. Germline V CDR1 and CDR2: SGHRS, YFSETQ. Trimming removed 2 bases from V and 0 bases from J, with 9 bases in between. CDR3 sequence: CASSFPRSSYNEQFF. The CDR3 nucleotides read TGCGCCAGCAGCTTCCCGAGGAGCTCCTACAATGAGCAGTTCTTC.

This chain connects TRBV19 to TRBJ1-1; D possibly corresponds to TRBD1 (5 bases). The CDR3 loop spans 14 amino acids. V lost 3 bases to trimming and J lost 6 bases, with 14 bases between them. The germline V gene encodes CDR1 LNHDA and CDR2 SQIVND (reference sequence). The CDR3 region is CASSIEGAHAEAFF. For the CDR3, the DNA is TGTGCCAGTAGTATTGAAGGGGCACACGCTGAAGCTTTCTTT.

The J gene is TRBJ1-4, the V gene TRBV7-2; tentative D call: TRBD1 (5 bases). From germline, CDR1 is SGHTA and CDR2 FQGNSA. V was pared by 3 bases and J by 5 bases, with 7 bases between. The CDR3 has 13 amino acids. The CDR3 here is CASSFGGNEKLFF. The DNA for the CDR3 is TGTGCCAGCAGCTTCGGGGGGAATGAAAAACTGTTTTTT.

J is TRBJ1-1 and V is TRBV18; TRBD1 matches 7 bases. Trimming removed 3 bases from V and 1 base from J; junction bases left unmatched: 8. CDR1 KGHSH and CDR2 LQKENI come from the germline V gene. The CDR3 runs to 16 residues. The CDR3 DNA follows: TGTGCCAGCTCACCCGACAGGGAATTACGGAACACTGAAGCTTTCTTT. Protein product: CASSPDRELRNTEAFF.